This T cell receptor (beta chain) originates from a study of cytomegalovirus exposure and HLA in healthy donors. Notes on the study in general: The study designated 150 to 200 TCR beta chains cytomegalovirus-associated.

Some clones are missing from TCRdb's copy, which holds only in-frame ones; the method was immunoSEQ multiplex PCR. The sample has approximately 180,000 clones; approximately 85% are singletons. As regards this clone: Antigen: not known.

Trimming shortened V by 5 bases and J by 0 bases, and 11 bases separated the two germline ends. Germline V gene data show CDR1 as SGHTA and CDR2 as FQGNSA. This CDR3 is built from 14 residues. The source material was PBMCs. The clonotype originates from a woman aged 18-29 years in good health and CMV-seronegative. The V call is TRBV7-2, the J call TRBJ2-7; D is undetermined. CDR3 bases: TGTGCCAGCAGCAAACTACCGAGCTCCTACGAGCAGTACTTC. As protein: CASSKLPSSYEQYF.